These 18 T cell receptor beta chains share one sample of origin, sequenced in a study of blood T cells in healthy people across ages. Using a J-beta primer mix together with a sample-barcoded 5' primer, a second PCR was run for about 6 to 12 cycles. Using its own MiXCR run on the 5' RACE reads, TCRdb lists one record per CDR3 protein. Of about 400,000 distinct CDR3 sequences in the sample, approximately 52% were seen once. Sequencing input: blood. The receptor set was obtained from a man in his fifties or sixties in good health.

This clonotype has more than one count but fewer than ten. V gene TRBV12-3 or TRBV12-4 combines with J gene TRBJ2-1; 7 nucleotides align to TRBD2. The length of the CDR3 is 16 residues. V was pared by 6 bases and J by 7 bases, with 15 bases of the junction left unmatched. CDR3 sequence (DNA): TGTGCCAGCAGACGCCCGCGGGAGTTGGGGCAAAATGAGCAGTTCTTC. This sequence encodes CASRRPRELGQNEQFF.

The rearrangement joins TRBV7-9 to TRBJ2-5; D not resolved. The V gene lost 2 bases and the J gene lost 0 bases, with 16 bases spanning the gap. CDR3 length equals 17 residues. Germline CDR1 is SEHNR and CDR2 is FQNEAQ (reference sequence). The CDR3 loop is CASSLLTLDTNQETQYF. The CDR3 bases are TGTGCCAGCAGCTTACTCACCCTTGACACCAACCAAGAGACCCAGTACTTC.

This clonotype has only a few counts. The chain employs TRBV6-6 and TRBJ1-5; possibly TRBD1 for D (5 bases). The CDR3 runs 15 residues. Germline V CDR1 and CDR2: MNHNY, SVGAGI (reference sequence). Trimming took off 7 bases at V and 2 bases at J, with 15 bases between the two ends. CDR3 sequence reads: CASTAERGGNQPQHF. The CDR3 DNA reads TGTGCCAGCACCGCGGAGAGGGGTGGCAATCAGCCCCAGCATTTT.

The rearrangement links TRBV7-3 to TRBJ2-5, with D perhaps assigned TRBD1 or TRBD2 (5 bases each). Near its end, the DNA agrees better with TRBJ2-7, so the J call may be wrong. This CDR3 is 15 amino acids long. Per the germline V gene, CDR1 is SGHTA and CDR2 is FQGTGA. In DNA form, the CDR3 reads TGTGCCAGCAGCGCCGGGACGGACCTAACCTACGAGCAGTACTTC. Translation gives CASSAGTDLTYEQYF.

DNA of the CDR3: TGTGCCACCAGCAGAGAAGGGCCGAGGAATGAGCAGTTCTTC. As protein: CATSREGPRNEQFF. This chain uses TRBV15 with TRBJ2-1; D gene unclear. The germline V gene encodes CDR1 LNHNV and CDR2 YYDKDF (reference sequence). Trimming cost V 0 bases and J 7 bases, with 10 bases left between them. The CDR3 is made up of 14 amino acids.

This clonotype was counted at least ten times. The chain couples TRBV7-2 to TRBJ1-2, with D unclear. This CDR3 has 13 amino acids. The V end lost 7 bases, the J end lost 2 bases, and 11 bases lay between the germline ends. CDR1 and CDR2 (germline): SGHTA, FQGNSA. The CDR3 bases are TGTGCCAGCACCCTACCAGAGAACTATGGCTACACCTTC. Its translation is CASTLPENYGYTF.

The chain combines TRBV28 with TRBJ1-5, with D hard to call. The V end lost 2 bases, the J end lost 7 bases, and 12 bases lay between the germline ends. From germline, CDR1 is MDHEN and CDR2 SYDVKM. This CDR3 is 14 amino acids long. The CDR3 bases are TGTGCCAGCAGTTTAGTTGGAGGGCGGCAGCCCCAGCATTTT. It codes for CASSLVGGRQPQHF.

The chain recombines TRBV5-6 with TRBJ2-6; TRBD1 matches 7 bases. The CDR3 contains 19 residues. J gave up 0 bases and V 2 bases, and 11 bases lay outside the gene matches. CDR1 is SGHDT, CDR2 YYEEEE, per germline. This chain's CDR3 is CASSFLTGTVSSGANVLTF. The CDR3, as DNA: TGTGCCAGCAGCTTCCTAACCGGGACAGTGAGCTCTGGGGCCAACGTCCTGACTTTC.

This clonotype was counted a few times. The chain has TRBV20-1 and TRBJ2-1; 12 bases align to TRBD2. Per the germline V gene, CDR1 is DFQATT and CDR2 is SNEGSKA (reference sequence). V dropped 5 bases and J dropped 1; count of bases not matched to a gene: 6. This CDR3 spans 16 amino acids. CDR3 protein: CSALPGLAGSYNEQFF. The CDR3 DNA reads TGCAGTGCTCTACCGGGACTAGCGGGTTCCTACAATGAGCAGTTCTTC.

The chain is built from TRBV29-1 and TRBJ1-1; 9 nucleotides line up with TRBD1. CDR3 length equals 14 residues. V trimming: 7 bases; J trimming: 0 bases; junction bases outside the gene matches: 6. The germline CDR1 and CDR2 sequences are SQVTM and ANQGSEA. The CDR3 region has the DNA TGCAGCGGCCTGGACAGGGGTATGAACACTGAAGCTTTCTTT. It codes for CSGLDRGMNTEAFF. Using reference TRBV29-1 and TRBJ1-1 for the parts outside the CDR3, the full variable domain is SAVISQKPSRDICQRGTSLTIQCQVDSQVTMMFWYRQQPGQSLTLIATANQGSEATYESGFVIDKFPISRPNLTFSTLTVSNMSPEDSSIYLCSGLDRGMNTEAFFGQGTRLTVV.

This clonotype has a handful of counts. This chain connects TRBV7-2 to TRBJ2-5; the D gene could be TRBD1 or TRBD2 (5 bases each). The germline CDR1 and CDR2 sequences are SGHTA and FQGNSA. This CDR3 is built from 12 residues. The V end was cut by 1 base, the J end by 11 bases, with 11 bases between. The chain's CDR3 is CASSLVLGEQYF. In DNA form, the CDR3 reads TGTGCCAGCAGCTTAGTCTTGGGGGAGCAGTACTTC.

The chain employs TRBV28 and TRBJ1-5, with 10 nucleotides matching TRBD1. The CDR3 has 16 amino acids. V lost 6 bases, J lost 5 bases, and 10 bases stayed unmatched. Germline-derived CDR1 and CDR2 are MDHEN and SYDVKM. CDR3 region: CASSPGGQGYYQPQHF. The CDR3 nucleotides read TGTGCCAGCAGCCCGGGGGGACAGGGGTATTATCAGCCCCAGCATTTT.

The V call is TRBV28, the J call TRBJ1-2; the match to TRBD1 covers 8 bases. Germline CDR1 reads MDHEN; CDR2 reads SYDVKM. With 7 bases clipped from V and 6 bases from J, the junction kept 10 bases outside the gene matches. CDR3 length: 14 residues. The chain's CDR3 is CASTWGRGRNGYTF. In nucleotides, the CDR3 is TGTGCCAGCACCTGGGGCAGGGGGCGGAATGGCTACACCTTC.

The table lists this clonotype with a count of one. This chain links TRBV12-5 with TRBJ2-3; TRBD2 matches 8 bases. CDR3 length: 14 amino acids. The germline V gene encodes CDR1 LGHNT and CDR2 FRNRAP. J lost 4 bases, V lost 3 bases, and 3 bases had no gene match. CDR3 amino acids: CASGLTRGADTQYF. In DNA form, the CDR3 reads TGTGCTAGTGGTTTAACGCGGGGGGCAGATACGCAGTATTTT.

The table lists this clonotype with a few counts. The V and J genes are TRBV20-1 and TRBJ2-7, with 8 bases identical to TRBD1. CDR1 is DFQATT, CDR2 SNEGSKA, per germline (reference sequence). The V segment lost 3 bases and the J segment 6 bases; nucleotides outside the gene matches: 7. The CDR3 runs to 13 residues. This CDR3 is CSARGQGAREQYF. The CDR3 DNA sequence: TGCAGTGCTAGGGGCCAGGGGGCTCGCGAGCAGTACTTC.

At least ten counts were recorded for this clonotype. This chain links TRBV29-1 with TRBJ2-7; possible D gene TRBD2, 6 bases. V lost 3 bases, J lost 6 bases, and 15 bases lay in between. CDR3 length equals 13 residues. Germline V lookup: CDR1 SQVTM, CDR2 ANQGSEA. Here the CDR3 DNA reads TGCAGCGTTGAGGCCCCTTGGGGGGTCGAGCAGTACTTC. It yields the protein CSVEAPWGVEQYF.

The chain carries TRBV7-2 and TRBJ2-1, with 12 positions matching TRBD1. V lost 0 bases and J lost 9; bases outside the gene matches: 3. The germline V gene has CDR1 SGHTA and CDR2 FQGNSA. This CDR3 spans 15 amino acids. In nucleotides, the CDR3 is TGTGCCAGCAGCTTAGCGGGGACAGGGGGCAGTGAGCAGTTCTTC. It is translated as CASSLAGTGGSEQFF.

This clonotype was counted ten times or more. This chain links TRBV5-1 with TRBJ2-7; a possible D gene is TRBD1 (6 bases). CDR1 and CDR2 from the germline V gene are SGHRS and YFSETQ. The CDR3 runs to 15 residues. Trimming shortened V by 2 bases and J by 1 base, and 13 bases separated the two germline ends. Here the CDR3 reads CASSFYTGISYEQYF. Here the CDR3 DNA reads TGCGCCAGCAGCTTTTACACAGGGATTTCCTACGAGCAGTACTTC.